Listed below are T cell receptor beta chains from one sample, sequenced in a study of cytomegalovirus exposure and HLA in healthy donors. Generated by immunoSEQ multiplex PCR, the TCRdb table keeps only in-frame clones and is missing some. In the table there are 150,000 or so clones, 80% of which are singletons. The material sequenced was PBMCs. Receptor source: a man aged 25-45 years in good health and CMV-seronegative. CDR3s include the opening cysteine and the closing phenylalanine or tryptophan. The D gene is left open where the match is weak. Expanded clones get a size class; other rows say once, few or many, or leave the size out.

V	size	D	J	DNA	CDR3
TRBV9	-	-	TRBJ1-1	TGTGCCAGCAGCGGCCCCGAGGGTACGAACACTGAAGCTTTCTTT	CASSGPEGTNTEAFF
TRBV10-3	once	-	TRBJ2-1	TGTGCCATCAGTTTCACAGGGACCTACAATGAGCAGTTCTTC	CAISFTGTYNEQFF
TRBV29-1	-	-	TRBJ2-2	TGCAGCGTTGTAGGGGGGGGGAACACCGGGGAGCTGTTTTTT	CSVVGGGNTGELFF
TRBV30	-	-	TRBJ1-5	TGTGCCTGGAGTTCCGACAGGTTCGGGCCCCAGCATTTT	CAWSSDRFGPQHF
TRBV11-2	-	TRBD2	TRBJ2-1	TGTGCCAGCAGCTTACCCGGCGGGAGTAACCACAATGAGCAGTTCTTC	CASSLPGGSNHNEQFF
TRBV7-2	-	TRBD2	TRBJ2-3	TGTGCCAGCAGCGAATATAGCGGGGGGGCGAGGACGCAGTATTTT	CASSEYSGGARTQYF
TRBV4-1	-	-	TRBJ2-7	TGCGCCAGCAGCCAAGCCGAGGGTTTCCCCGAGCAGTACTTC	CASSQAEGFPEQYF
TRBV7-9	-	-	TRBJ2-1	TGTGCCAGCAGCTTAGACTCCTCCTACAATGAGCAGTTCTTC	CASSLDSSYNEQFF
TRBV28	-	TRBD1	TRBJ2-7	TGTGCCAGCCGGAGGACAGGGCCCTCGGGGGAGCAGTACTTC	CASRRTGPSGEQYF
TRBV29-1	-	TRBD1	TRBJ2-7	TGCAGCGTTGGTTTTTGGGACAGGGGGCGATACGAGCAGTACTTC	CSVGFWDRGRYEQYF
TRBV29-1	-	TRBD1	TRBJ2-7	TGCAGCGTTAGGACAGGCTTAAAGGTCGAGCAGTACTTC	CSVRTGLKVEQYF
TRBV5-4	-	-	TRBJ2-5	TGTGCCAGCAGCTTCCCCAGCGAAGTAGAGACCCAGTACTTC	CASSFPSEVETQYF
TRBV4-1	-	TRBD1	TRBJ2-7	TGCGCCAGCAGCCTGCCCGGGACAGGGGATGGTGAGCAGTACTTC	CASSLPGTGDGEQYF
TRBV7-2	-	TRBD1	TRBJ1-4	TGTGCCAGCAGCTTACGACAGGGGGGGAATGAAAAACTGTTTTTT	CASSLRQGGNEKLFF
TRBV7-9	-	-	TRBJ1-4	TGTGCCAGCAGCTTACTCGGTGAAAAACTGTTTTTT	CASSLLGEKLFF
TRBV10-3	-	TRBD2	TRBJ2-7	TGTGCCATCAGTGGGTCCGGGACTAGCGTTCCCTACGAGCAGTACTTC	CAISGSGTSVPYEQYF
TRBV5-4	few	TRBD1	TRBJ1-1	TGTGCCAGCAGCACTGGAGGACAGGCCTGGAACACTGAAGCTTTCTTT	CASSTGGQAWNTEAFF
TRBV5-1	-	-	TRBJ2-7	TGCGCCAGCAGCTTTGGCGGCGAGCAGTACTTC	CASSFGGEQYF
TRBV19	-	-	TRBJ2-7	TGTGCCAGTAGTATACGGGGGATAATGGCCTACGAGCAGTACTTC	CASSIRGIMAYEQYF
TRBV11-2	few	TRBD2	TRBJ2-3	TGTGCCAGCAGCTTTTTTGGGCCCCTAGCGGGCCACACAGATACGCAGTATTTT	CASSFFGPLAGHTDTQYF
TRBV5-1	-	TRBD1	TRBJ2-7	TGCGCCAGCAGACCGAGGACAGGGGAAACCCACGAGCAGTACTTC	CASRPRTGETHEQYF
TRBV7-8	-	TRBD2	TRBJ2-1	TGTGCCAGCAGCTTAGTTAGTCTAGCGGGAGACGTTGAGCAGTTCTTC	CASSLVSLAGDVEQFF
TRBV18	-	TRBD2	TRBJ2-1	TGTGCCAGCTCACCTGGACTAGTCTCCTACAATGAGCAGTTCTTC	CASSPGLVSYNEQFF
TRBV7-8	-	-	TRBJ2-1	TGTGCCAGCAGCCAAACTAGCCCCGTCTACAATGAGCAGTTCTTC	CASSQTSPVYNEQFF
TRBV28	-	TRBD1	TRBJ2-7	TGTGCCAGCAGTTTGGGGACAGATGAGCAGTACTTC	CASSLGTDEQYF
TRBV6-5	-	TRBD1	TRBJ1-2	TGTGCCAGCAGACCACCGGGACAGAGATCTTATGGCTACACCTTC	CASRPPGQRSYGYTF
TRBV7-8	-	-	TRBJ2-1	TGTGCCAGCAGCTTAGTATCCGTAGAGCCCAATGAGCAGTTCTTC	CASSLVSVEPNEQFF
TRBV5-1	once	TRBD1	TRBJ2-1	TGCGCCAGCAGCTGGAGGTCGGTGACAGGGAGCGCTTACAATGAGCAGTTCTTC	CASSWRSVTGSAYNEQFF
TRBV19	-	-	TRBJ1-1	TGTGCCAGTAGTATGATGACCGGGGTGAACACTGAAGCTTTCTTT	CASSMMTGVNTEAFF
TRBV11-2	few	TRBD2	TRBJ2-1	TGTGCCAGCAGCACACTTGGTGGGGAGGGTGGGCAGTTCTTC	CASSTLGGEGGQFF
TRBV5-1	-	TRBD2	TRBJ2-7	TGCGCCAGCAGCTTGGAGCTAGCGGCCTACGAGCAGTACTTC	CASSLELAAYEQYF
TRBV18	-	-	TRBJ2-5	TGTGCCAGCTCACCGAACGGGGGATTGTACCAAGAGACCCAGTACTTC	CASSPNGGLYQETQYF
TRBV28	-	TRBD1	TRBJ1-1	TGTGCCAGCAGTTTATTGGGGACAGGGGGGAGTATGAACACTGAAGCTTTCTTT	CASSLLGTGGSMNTEAFF
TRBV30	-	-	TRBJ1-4	TGTGCCTGGACCCGCAACCAGGCTTTGGGTGAAAAACTGTTTTTT	CAWTRNQALGEKLFF
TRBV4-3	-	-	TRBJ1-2	TGCGCCAGCAGCCAGCATGACAGGCAGGTCTATGGCTACACCTTC	CASSQHDRQVYGYTF
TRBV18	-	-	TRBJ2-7	TGTGCCAGCTCACCAATGCGGGCGAGCTCCTACGAGCAGTACTTC	CASSPMRASSYEQYF
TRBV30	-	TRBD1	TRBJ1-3	TGTGCCTGGAGATCCAGGGGGCAGGGAAACACCATATATTTT	CAWRSRGQGNTIYF
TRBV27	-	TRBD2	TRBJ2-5	TGTGCCAGCAGAGGGGACTACCTGTCAGAGACCCAGTACTTC	CASRGDYLSETQYF
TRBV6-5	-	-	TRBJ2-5	TGTGCCACCTCCCTAGGGGCCGGCCAGTACTTC	CATSLGAGQYF
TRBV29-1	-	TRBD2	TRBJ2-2	TGCAGCGTGCGAGGGGGAGCGGGAGATGGCAGCGGGGAGCTGTTTTTT	CSVRGGAGDGSGELFF
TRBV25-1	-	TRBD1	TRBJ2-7	TGTGCCAGCACTCCTCAGTCTGGGACAGGGAGCCACGAGCAGTACTTC	CASTPQSGTGSHEQYF
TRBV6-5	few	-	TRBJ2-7	TGTGCCAGCAGACGGGAGCAGATGGTGACCTACGAGCAGTACTTC	CASRREQMVTYEQYF
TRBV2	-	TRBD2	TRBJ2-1	TGTGCCAGCAGTCGGACTAGCGGGAATTACAATGAGCAGTTCTTC	CASSRTSGNYNEQFF
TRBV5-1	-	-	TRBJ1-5	TGCGCCAGCAGCTTGGGTATCCTGGGGGGGAATCAGCCCCAGCATTTT	CASSLGILGGNQPQHF
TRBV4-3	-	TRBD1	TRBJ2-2	TGCGCCAGCAGCCAGGGACAGGGGTTGCAGTACACCGGGGAGCTGTTTTTT	CASSQGQGLQYTGELFF
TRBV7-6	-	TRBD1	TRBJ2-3	TGTGCCAGCAGCTACTATGCCGGGACAGAAATCACAGATACGCAGTATTTT	CASSYYAGTEITDTQYF